The TCR beta chain under discussion was sequenced for a study of T cells in Graves' hyperthyroidism and ophthalmopathy. RNA transcripts provided the source from which TCR beta CDR3 regions were amplified. The TCR CDR3 first-round RT-PCR relied on the HTBI primer set. TCRdb re-analysed the multiplex PCR reads in MiXCR, keeping a single row per CDR3 protein. The sample shows some 510,000 distinct CDR3 sequences, less than 25% of them seen only once. CDR1 DFQATT and CDR2 SNEGSKA come from the germline V gene (reference sequence). With 3 bases removed from V and 4 bases from J, the gap between germline ends came to 15 bases. CDR3 length: 14 amino acids. Only a few counts were recorded for this clonotype.

This chain connects TRBV20-1 to TRBJ1-2; D remains ambiguous. Sample: blood. This TCR came from a young man with Graves' hyperthyroidism. Written as DNA, the CDR3 is TGCAGTGCTAGCCCAACGGGGAAGGGCTATGGCTACACCTTC. Protein product: CSASPTGKGYGYTF.